Listed below are T cell receptor beta chains from one sample, sequenced in a study of blood T cell repertoires in COVID-19. This table comes from immunoSEQ multiplex PCR, and its TCRdb copy is limited to in-frame clones, with some not included. This table has roughly 200,000 clones, approximately 81% appearing once. The sequenced sample was peripheral blood. Receptor source: a woman of 80 years or more with acute or convalescent COVID-19. Each CDR3 is given with its conserved first and last residue. Fields, in order: D gene, V gene, J gene, clone size, CDR3 protein, CDR3 DNA. D genes are given only for firm matches. Where a row states a size, it is once, few, many or the class of an expanded clone; other rows omit it.

.	TRBV6-5	TRBJ1-2	.	CAFLPSTEPYGYTF	TGTGCCTTCCTCCCTTCAACAGAGCCCTATGGCTACACCTTC
.	TRBV5-1	TRBJ2-1	.	CASSSLGGRADEQFF	TGCGCCAGCAGCTCACTAGGGGGAAGGGCGGATGAGCAGTTCTTC
.	TRBV19	TRBJ1-3	.	CASTGGRFSGNTIYF	TGTGCCAGTACCGGGGGACGGTTCTCTGGAAACACCATATATTTT
.	TRBV28	TRBJ1-5	.	CASSLLGRATNQPQHF	TGTGCCAGCAGTTTACTAGGCAGGGCCACCAATCAGCCCCAGCATTTT
.	TRBV7-3	TRBJ2-2	.	CASSLYYGATGELFF	TGTGCCAGCAGCCTCTACTATGGGGCCACCGGGGAGCTGTTTTTT
.	TRBV5-1	TRBJ2-7	once	CASSSAGEQYF	TGCGCCAGCAGCTCCGCAGGAGAGCAGTACTTC
TRBD1	TRBV28	TRBJ2-5	.	CASSGQGVETQYF	TGTGCCAGCAGCGGACAGGGGGTTGAGACCCAGTACTTC
.	TRBV9	TRBJ1-2	.	CASSTTPTANYGYTF	TGTGCCAGCAGCACCACCCCTACAGCTAACTATGGCTACACCTTC
TRBD1	TRBV5-6	TRBJ2-7	.	CASSWVGGTASYEQYF	TGTGCCAGCAGCTGGGTGGGTGGGACAGCCTCCTACGAGCAGTACTTC
TRBD1	TRBV7-2	TRBJ2-1	.	CASSRDRGMSGNEQFF	TGTGCCAGCAGTCGGGACAGGGGGATGTCCGGGAATGAGCAGTTCTTC
.	TRBV28	TRBJ2-7	.	CASSIGGQIEQYF	TGTGCCAGCAGCATAGGCGGACAGATCGAGCAGTACTTC
TRBD2	TRBV6-2/TRBV6-3	TRBJ2-3	.	CASSGGFVTDTQYF	TGTGCCAGCAGCGGGGGGTTCGTCACAGATACGCAGTATTTT
.	TRBV27	TRBJ1-1	.	CASSLAGFNDEAFF	TGTGCCAGCAGTTTAGCCGGGTTCAATGACGAAGCTTTCTTT
TRBD2	TRBV5-1	TRBJ2-2	once	CASSLPAGTGVGELFF	TGCGCCAGCAGCTTGCCAGCGGGGACGGGCGTAGGGGAGCTGTTTTTT
TRBD1	TRBV28	TRBJ1-6	.	CASSSFATTGGNSPLHF	TGTGCCAGCAGTTCTTTTGCTACGACAGGGGGAAATTCACCCCTCCACTTT
TRBD1	TRBV19	TRBJ1-1	.	CASWDSRTLTAEAFF	TGTGCCAGTTGGGACAGCCGAACACTAACCGCTGAAGCTTTCTTT
.	TRBV5-1	TRBJ1-3	once	CASSLGRGPGNTIYF	TGCGCCAGCAGCTTGGGTAGGGGCCCTGGAAACACCATATATTTT
.	TRBV24-1	TRBJ1-2	.	CATSDPGYGYTF	TGTGCCACCAGTGATCCGGGGTATGGCTACACCTTC
.	TRBV18	TRBJ1-4	few	CASSPPAGGGELFF	TGTGCCAGCTCACCCCCAGCGGGGGGCGGGGAACTGTTTTTT
TRBD2	TRBV19	TRBJ2-7	.	CASSMASGRAKSSYEQYF	TGTGCCAGTAGTATGGCTAGCGGGAGGGCCAAGAGCTCCTACGAGCAGTACTTC
.	TRBV6-5	TRBJ2-7	.	CASSYSLGGGYEQYF	TGTGCCAGCAGTTACTCTTTAGGGGGGGGCTACGAGCAGTACTTC
.	TRBV3-1/TRBV3-2	TRBJ2-7	.	CASSHRSYEQYF	TGTGCCAGCAGCCACCGCTCCTACGAGCAGTACTTC
TRBD2	TRBV10-1	TRBJ2-5	.	CASSEGIAGGQETQYF	TGCGCCAGCAGTGAGGGAATAGCGGGAGGGCAAGAGACCCAGTACTTC
.	TRBV7-2	TRBJ1-4	once	CASSLGGETEKLFF	TGTGCCAGCAGCTTAGGGGGCGAGACCGAAAAACTGTTTTTT
.	TRBV11-2	TRBJ2-6	.	CASSSRGQGESGANVLTF	TGTGCCAGCAGCTCCCGGGGGCAGGGGGAGTCCGGGGCCAACGTCCTGACTTTC
.	TRBV21-1	TRBJ2-7	few	CATTNDPRASSTYEQYF	TGTGCCACCACCAATGACCCCCGGGCTAGCTCCACCTACGAGCAGTACTTC
.	TRBV9	TRBJ1-1	few	CASSPYPNTEAFF	TGTGCCAGCAGCCCCTACCCGAACACTGAAGCTTTCTTT
TRBD1	TRBV5-8	TRBJ1-5	.	CASSPDRGGQGNQPQHF	TGTGCCAGCAGCCCGGACAGGGGTGGTCAGGGCAATCAGCCCCAGCATTTT
TRBD2	TRBV5-4	TRBJ2-7	.	CASSLWGGSRGYEQYF	TGTGCCAGCAGCTTGTGGGGGGGGTCTAGGGGCTACGAGCAGTACTTC
.	TRBV27	TRBJ2-4	.	CASSLSSYEGQYF	TGTGCCAGCAGTTTATCCAGTTATGAGGGTCAGTACTTC
.	TRBV18	TRBJ2-7	.	CASSRDRHHEQYF	TGTGCCAGCTCCCGCGACAGGCATCACGAGCAGTACTTC